These T cell receptor beta chains were read from a single sample in a study of shared T cell receptors in the human thymus. Repertoires were generated with immunoSEQ multiplex PCR, while TCRdb's copy carries only in-frame clones and drops some. Altogether about 660,000 clones are present, 88% being singletons, with the ten largest covering 0.0095% to 0.011%. These data were likewise used in another study, on human thymus T cells.

Source material: thymocytes. Receptor source: a boy under two years old with a congenital heart defect. Each CDR3 is given with its conserved first and last residue.

TRBV28	TRBJ2-7	CASTLAGAYEQYF
TRBV6-4	TRBJ2-1	CANPRAASGRCEQFF
TRBV10-1	TRBJ1-1	CASSPGQGCENTEAFF
TRBV12-5	TRBJ2-7	CASGWQREGHEQYF
TRBV4-3	TRBJ1-4	CASSPMGAPSTNEKLFF
TRBV6-1	TRBJ1-2	CASRGEGTGRVCYTF
TRBV4-3	TRBJ2-2	CASSQIAGGGTGELFF
TRBV11-2	TRBJ1-2	CASSLPGLFYGYTF
TRBV10-3	TRBJ2-1	CAIGEGAYNEQFF
TRBV27	TRBJ2-7	CATSLDRIADEQYF
TRBV5-5	TRBJ2-2	CASSPPAGELFF
TRBV7-8	TRBJ2-7	CASSPGTGGGEQYF
TRBV10-2	TRBJ1-5	CATRRDRVGPQHF
TRBV14	TRBJ1-3	CASSQVRGSGNTIYF
TRBV4-2	TRBJ2-2	CASSHHRGDTGELFF
TRBV12-5	TRBJ2-3	CASGPSSGRTGTDTQYF
TRBV27	TRBJ2-7	CASRSRPPFYEQYF
TRBV10-3	TRBJ2-4	CAIASQAKNIQYF
TRBV6-4	TRBJ1-1	CASSKGARTEAFF
TRBV18	TRBJ2-5	CASSPTGLQETQYF
TRBV9	TRBJ1-2	CASSVVVDRGNYGYTF
TRBV7-2	TRBJ2-3	CASSLDTSGVTDTQYF
TRBV25-1	TRBJ2-3	CASSEGSVTDTQYF
TRBV7-9	TRBJ2-5	CASSLGPQTGTEQETQYF
TRBV5-1	.	CASSLDAGDRYEQYF
TRBV30	TRBJ2-7	CAWSVKLGRGEQYF
TRBV7-2	TRBJ2-7	CASSPGTGMAYEQYF
TRBV5-1	TRBJ2-7	CASSWWGLAGTYEQYF
TRBV29-1	TRBJ1-1	CSAAFRGLRTEAFF
TRBV29-1	TRBJ2-7	CSVEDRASGSYEQYF
TRBV6-5	TRBJ2-7	CASYPRGGSGYEQYF
TRBV27	TRBJ1-1	CASSFTRQVGGYTEAFF
TRBV5-1	TRBJ2-1	CASSHGLAGPAGNEQFF
TRBV15	TRBJ2-7	CATSRDRGPSYEQYF
TRBV28	TRBJ2-1	CASSFPSGRDSHLAYNEQFF
TRBV5-1	TRBJ2-7	CASNLHGHEQYF
TRBV4-3	TRBJ2-1	CASSQDPLTSGTYNEQFF
TRBV10-2	TRBJ2-1	CASSVFSGELNEQFF
TRBV5-6	TRBJ2-7	CASSQQDRHTYEQYF
TRBV2	TRBJ1-4	CASSSQRGGVRLFF
TRBV5-4	TRBJ2-1	CASSTYGQGEQFF
TRBV5-6	TRBJ2-5	CASSCGQGEETQYF